A selection of T cell receptor beta chains follows, all from one sample in a study of blood T cell repertoires in COVID-19. Only in-frame clones appear in the TCRdb table, and some are missing; sequencing was by immunoSEQ multiplex PCR. In the table there are roughly 280,000 clones, roughly 90% of which are singletons. Material: PBMCs or T cells enriched from blood (not recorded which). These receptors were obtained from a woman in her 50s who had recovered from COVID-19. CDR3s include the opening cysteine and the closing phenylalanine or tryptophan. D genes are given only for firm matches. The size field is filled for only some rows; it gives once, few, many or a size class.

TRBV4-2	NA	TRBD2	TRBJ2-3	TGTGCCAGCAGCCACACCACCGGGACTAGCGGGATATATACGCAGTATTTT	CASSHTTGTSGIYTQYF
TRBV2	NA	NA	TRBJ1-1	TGTGCCAGCAGTGAACGGACAGAAGCTTTCTTT	CASSERTEAFF
TRBV21-1	NA	NA	TRBJ2-2	TGTGCCAGCAGCACTCACAGGGGGGGACGTCACGGGGAGCTGTTTTTT	CASSTHRGGRHGELFF
TRBV4-3	NA	NA	TRBJ2-7	TGCGCCAGCAGCCAAGATGGGGCCCAGGAGCAGTACTTC	CASSQDGAQEQYF
TRBV24-1	NA	TRBD1	TRBJ1-1	TGTGCCACCAGTGATGGGGACAGGGCTATGAACACTGAAGCTTTCTTT	CATSDGDRAMNTEAFF
TRBV5-5	NA	TRBD2	TRBJ2-7	TGTGCCAGCAGCTTGGGGGTAGCGGGAGGGACCTACGAGCAGTACTTC	CASSLGVAGGTYEQYF
TRBV24-1	NA	NA	TRBJ2-1	TGTGCCACCAGTGGACAGTCCAATGAGCAGTTCTTC	CATSGQSNEQFF
TRBV24-1	NA	NA	TRBJ2-7	TGTGCCACCAGTGATTTTGGTGCGCGAGAGCAGTACTTC	CATSDFGAREQYF
TRBV6-5	NA	NA	TRBJ2-7	TGTGCCAGCAGTTACGGGACATATACCCACTACGAGCAGTACTTC	CASSYGTYTHYEQYF
TRBV11-2	NA	NA	TRBJ1-2	TGTGCCAGCAGCTTTGGGCAGGGTGGCGGCTACACCTTC	CASSFGQGGGYTF
TRBV19	NA	NA	TRBJ1-5	TGTGCCAGTAGTCCACAGAATCGTCAGCCCCAGCATTTT	CASSPQNRQPQHF
TRBV7-2	few	TRBD2	TRBJ2-7	TGTGCCAGCAGCTTATACGGGACTACCTACGAGCAGTACTTC	CASSLYGTTYEQYF
TRBV6-4	NA	TRBD2	TRBJ2-3	TGTGCCAGCAGTGCCGGAGCGGGAGGGTTGGCAGGCACAGATACGCAGTATTTT	CASSAGAGGLAGTDTQYF
TRBV7-3	NA	NA	TRBJ2-2	TGTGCCAGCGGTTCGGGTCCTGGAGCCGGGGAGCTGTTTTTT	CASGSGPGAGELFF
TRBV7-9	NA	TRBD1	TRBJ2-1	TGTGCCAGCAGCCTTCTTGGAGGGACAGGGTTCTACAATGAGCAGTTCTTC	CASSLLGGTGFYNEQFF
TRBV29-1	NA	TRBD1	TRBJ1-2	TGCAGCGTTGAGCCAGGGGGCGCGGAAGCCGGCTACACCTTC	CSVEPGGAEAGYTF
TRBV28	NA	NA	TRBJ2-1	TGTGCCAGCAGTTTACATAATGAGCAGTTCTTC	CASSLHNEQFF
TRBV19	NA	TRBD1	TRBJ2-7	TGTGCCAGTAGTATAACGGACAGGTACGAGCAGTACTTC	CASSITDRYEQYF
TRBV30	NA	NA	TRBJ1-5	TGTGCCTGGAGTCCGACTTTAGGGGGACAGCCCCAGCATTTT	CAWSPTLGGQPQHF
TRBV2	few	NA	TRBJ1-1	TGTGCCAGCAGAGTAGAAGGGAGGTCTGAAGCTTTCTTT	CASRVEGRSEAFF
TRBV15	NA	NA	TRBJ1-3	TGTGCCACCAGCAGAGTCCAGGGATCTGGAAACACCATATATTTT	CATSRVQGSGNTIYF
TRBV7-2	NA	TRBD2	TRBJ2-1	TGTGCCAGCAGCTTAGAGGCGGGAGTCTATATTGAGCAGTTCTTC	CASSLEAGVYIEQFF
TRBV25-1	NA	TRBD1	TRBJ2-7	TGTGCCAGCAGCACCGGGACAGCACCGACCTACGAGCAGTACTTC	CASSTGTAPTYEQYF
TRBV15	NA	NA	TRBJ1-5	TGTGCCACCCATGAAACCGGGAGCAATCAGCCCCAGCATTTT	CATHETGSNQPQHF
TRBV11-2	NA	NA	TRBJ2-1	TGTGCCAGCAGTTTAGGGTCGAGCTCCTACAATGAGCAGTTCTTC	CASSLGSSSYNEQFF
TRBV5-1	NA	NA	TRBJ1-4	TGCGCCAGCAGCTTGACGGGGGTAACTAATGAAAAACTGTTTTTT	CASSLTGVTNEKLFF